These 15 T cell receptor beta chains were sequenced from one sample in a study of blood T cell repertoires in COVID-19. The table came from immunoSEQ multiplex PCR; TCRdb's copy has only in-frame clones and leaves some out. The sample records around 360,000 clones, around 87% being singletons. The sample was PBMCs or T cells enriched from blood (not recorded which). The receptors originated from a man in his forties in a cohort exposed to, infected with or recovered from COVID-19 (not recorded which).

This chain uses TRBV7-3 with TRBJ2-3; 12 positions agree with TRBD2. This CDR3 spans 14 amino acids. V dropped 6 bases and J dropped 7; count of bases not matched to a gene: 5. Germline CDR1 and CDR2: SGHTA and FQGTGA. The CDR3 DNA sequence: TGTGCCAGCAGTCCGACTAGCGGGAGCTATACGCAGTATTTT. Encoded protein: CASSPTSGSYTQYF. Full variable domain (outside the CDR3, taken from reference TRBV7-3 and TRBJ2-3): GAGVSQTPSNKVTEKGKYVELRCDPISGHTALYWYRQSLGQGPEFLIYFQGTGAADDSGLPNDRFFAVRPEGSVSTLKIQRTERGDSAVYLCASSPTSGSYTQYFGPGTRLTVL.

The V and J genes are TRBV5-1 and TRBJ1-2; no firm D call. The CDR3 spans 14 residues. Deletions cut 0 bases from V and 6 bases from J, with 12 bases between. Germline CDR1 SGHRS, CDR2 YFSETQ. The CDR3 nucleotides read TGCGCCAGCAGCTTGGGGCCGGGAAGTAATGGCTACACCTTC. This gives the protein CASSLGPGSNGYTF.

This chain links TRBV19 with TRBJ2-2, with D tentatively TRBD2 (6 bases). V was pared by 7 bases and J by 7 bases, with 19 bases between. The CDR3 covers 15 residues. Germline V lookup: CDR1 LNHDA, CDR2 SQIVND (reference sequence). The CDR3 nucleotides read TGTGCCAGTACCACGGGACTTACCACCAGCGGGGAGCTGTTTTTT. This translates into CASTTGLTTSGELFF.

J is TRBJ2-5 and V is TRBV19; D might be TRBD2 (5 bases). Trimming removed 3 bases at V and 3 bases at J, with 11 bases between. Germline-derived CDR1 and CDR2 are LNHDA and SQIVND (reference sequence). This CDR3 is 14 amino acids long. The DNA for the CDR3 is TGTGCCAGTAGTATGGTTTTGCGGGAAGAGACCCAGTACTTC. Amino acids: CASSMVLREETQYF.

The V call is TRBV6-5, the J call TRBJ1-1; a possible D gene is TRBD1 (5 bases). This CDR3 spans 15 amino acids. Trimming removed 2 bases at V and 1 base at J, with 11 bases between. CDR1 and CDR2 from the germline V gene are MNHEY and SVGAGI. The CDR3 sequence: CASSYMQGGNTEAFF. The CDR3 DNA follows: TGTGCCAGCAGTTACATGCAGGGCGGGAACACTGAAGCTTTCTTT.

CDR3 loop: CASSLGLGSSYNEQFF. The CDR3 nucleotides read TGTGCCAGCAGCTTAGGACTAGGGAGCTCCTACAATGAGCAGTTCTTC. The chain couples TRBV7-9 to TRBJ2-1; D is possibly TRBD2 (6 bases). The CDR3 consists of 16 residues. Trimming took 1 base from V and 0 from J, leaving 10 bases between them. CDR1 is SEHNR, CDR2 FQNEAQ, per germline (reference sequence).

The chain combines TRBV3-1 (or the pseudogene TRBV3-2) with TRBJ2-7; possibly TRBD1 for D (6 bases). Per germline, CDR1 LGHDT and CDR2 YNNKEL (reference sequence). CDR3 length: 17 residues. Trimming removed 3 bases at V and 0 bases at J, with 18 bases between. CDR3 residues: CASSHGQRQASSYEQYF. For the CDR3, the DNA is TGTGCCAGCAGCCACGGTCAACGACAGGCGAGCTCCTACGAGCAGTACTTC.

This clone appeared once. CDR3 protein: CASSQAKTGGRETQYF. Written as DNA, the CDR3 is TGTGCCAGCAGCCAAGCAAAGACAGGGGGGCGTGAGACCCAGTACTTC. V and J are TRBV3-1 (or the pseudogene TRBV3-2) and TRBJ2-5; TRBD1 aligns across 9 bases. CDR3 size: 16 residues. Trimming took 1 base from V and 5 from J; bases not matched to a gene: 8. CDR1 LGHDT and CDR2 YNNKEL come from the germline V gene (reference sequence).

This sequence joins TRBV10-3 and TRBJ1-2; a weak D match, TRBD1 (5 bases). Between the trimmed V and J ends, which lost 7 bases and 0 bases, there was a span of 12 bases. This CDR3 is 14 amino acids long. Germline CDR1 and CDR2: ENHRY and SYGVKD. The CDR3 protein is CAITAQDTNYGYTF. Here the CDR3 DNA reads TGTGCCATCACCGCACAGGATACTAACTATGGCTACACCTTC.

The rearrangement links TRBV19 to TRBJ1-1; TRBD1 matches 7 bases. There are 16 residues in the CDR3. The germline CDR1 and CDR2 sequences are LNHDA and SQIVND (reference sequence). V lost 4 bases to trimming and J lost 0 bases; unmatched junction nucleotides: 8. In nucleotides, the CDR3 is TGTGCCAGTAGTACACGAGCCGGGACAGTGAACACTGAAGCTTTCTTT. It yields the protein CASSTRAGTVNTEAFF.

The table lists this clone with a count of one. The V and J genes are TRBV6-1 and TRBJ1-6, with TRBD1 identical over 7 bases. The length of the CDR3 is 15 residues. J lost 4 bases, V lost 0 bases, and 0 bases had no gene match. Germline V lookup: CDR1 MNHNS, CDR2 SASEGT. In nucleotides, the CDR3 is TGTGCCAGCAGTGAAGCGGGACAGTATAATTCACCCCTCCACTTT. As protein: CASSEAGQYNSPLHF.

The chain employs TRBV11-2 and TRBJ2-7, with D possibly TRBD2 on 6 matching bases. The CDR3 has 16 residues. Trimming shortened V by 1 base and J by 0 bases, and 13 bases separated the two germline ends. The V gene's germline CDR1 is SGHAT and CDR2 FQNNGV. The DNA for the CDR3 is TGTGCCAGCAGCTTAGGGCAAATTAGCGGCTCCTACGAGCAGTACTTC. Its translation is CASSLGQISGSYEQYF.

The genes are TRBV19 and TRBJ2-1; no firm D call. This CDR3 has 12 residues. V lost 6 bases to trimming and J lost 9 bases, with 12 bases between them. Germline values: CDR1 LNHDA, CDR2 SQIVND (reference sequence). Written as DNA, the CDR3 is TGTGCCAGTAGCCGAAGCTGGAGTGAGCAGTTCTTC. Translating it yields CASSRSWSEQFF.

The chain links TRBV5-4 to TRBJ2-7; possibly TRBD2 for D (6 bases). Trimming took off 2 bases at V and 2 bases at J, with 14 bases between the two ends. The CDR3 extends over 15 amino acids. From germline, CDR1 is SGHNT and CDR2 YYREEE (reference sequence). DNA for the CDR3: TGTGCCAGCAGCTTACCGGGGGAAATGGCCTACGAGCAGTACTTC. Amino acids: CASSLPGEMAYEQYF.

The chain joins TRBV19 to TRBJ1-5, with D tentatively TRBD1 (5 bases). V dropped 2 bases and J dropped 6 bases, with 8 bases sitting between them. This CDR3 region has 13 residues. Germline V CDR1 and CDR2: LNHDA, SQIVND (reference sequence). Here the CDR3 reads CASSIQGGQPQHF. The DNA of the CDR3 is TGTGCCAGTAGTATACAGGGAGGTCAGCCCCAGCATTTT.